These T cell receptor beta chains were read from a single sample in a study of cytomegalovirus exposure and HLA in healthy donors. Repertoires were generated with immunoSEQ multiplex PCR, while TCRdb's copy carries only in-frame clones and drops some. Counted here are around 300,000 clones, more than 75% occurring once; the ten biggest clones make up 0.92%. The specimen sequenced was PBMCs. These receptors all stem from a woman between 18 and 29 years old in good health and CMV-seronegative. Each CDR3 is given with its conserved first and last residue. A D gene is named only where the DNA matches it firmly. The listing skips clone size in some rows; elsewhere it reads once, few, many or a size class.

TRBJ1-5 | once | TRBD1 | TRBV30 | CAWASTGANNQPQHF | TGTGCCTGGGCTTCGACAGGGGCCAACAATCAGCCCCAGCATTTT
TRBJ1-5 | - | TRBD1 | TRBV27 | CASSKQGAVVNQPQHF | TGTGCCAGCAGTAAACAGGGGGCCGTTGTGAATCAGCCCCAGCATTTT
TRBJ1-1 | - | - | TRBV6-5 | CASSYSGAQGTEAFF | TGTGCCAGCAGTTACTCGGGGGCTCAAGGGACTGAAGCTTTCTTT
TRBJ2-3 | - | TRBD2 | TRBV5-6 | CASSFGTSGSTQYF | TGTGCCAGCAGCTTTGGGACTAGCGGGAGTACGCAGTATTTT
TRBJ2-2 | - | - | TRBV10-1 | CASSDHKQGNTGELFF | TGCGCCAGCAGTGACCACAAACAGGGAAACACCGGGGAGCTGTTTTTT
TRBJ2-2 | - | - | TRBV6-6 | CASSYSGRTGELFF | TGTGCCAGCAGTTACTCGGGCCGCACCGGGGAGCTGTTTTTT
TRBJ1-1 | - | TRBD1 | TRBV4-1 | CASSQGQGVRAFF | TGCGCCAGCAGCCAAGGACAGGGAGTGAGAGCTTTCTTT
TRBJ2-5 | few | - | TRBV5-6 | CASSYGETQYF | TGTGCCAGCAGCTACGGAGAGACCCAGTACTTC
TRBJ1-3 | once | TRBD1 | TRBV2 | CASSTDRGPFGNTIYF | TGTGCCAGTTCCACGGACAGGGGTCCCTTTGGAAACACCATATATTTT
TRBJ2-1 | - | TRBD2 | TRBV7-9 | CASSLVRLAEFNEQFF | TGTGCCAGCAGCTTAGTGAGGCTAGCGGAATTCAATGAGCAGTTCTTC
TRBJ2-7 | few | - | TRBV6-1 | CASNIGTLYEQYF | TGTGCCAGCAATATTGGGACACTCTACGAGCAGTACTTC
TRBJ2-7 | - | TRBD2 | TRBV9 | CASSVGLAGGEQYF | TGTGCCAGCAGCGTAGGGCTAGCGGGAGGTGAGCAGTACTTC
TRBJ1-3 | - | TRBD1 | TRBV6-1 | CASSGGGQISGNTIYF | TGTGCCAGCAGTGGAGGGGGACAGATCTCTGGAAACACCATATATTTT
TRBJ2-1 | - | TRBD1 | TRBV4-3 | CASSHDRGPLNEQFF | TGCGCCAGCAGCCACGACAGGGGGCCCCTGAATGAGCAGTTCTTC
TRBJ1-4 | - | TRBD1 | TRBV11-1 | CASSPGQGATNEKLFF | TGTGCCAGCAGCCCGGGACAGGGGGCAACTAATGAAAAACTGTTTTTT
TRBJ1-1 | - | - | TRBV29-1 | CSASPRAASTEAFF | TGCAGCGCTTCACCGCGGGCGGCGAGCACTGAAGCTTTCTTT
TRBJ1-2 | - | - | TRBV9 | CASSEDQIGVGYTF | TGTGCCAGCAGCGAGGACCAGATAGGGGTTGGCTACACCTTC
TRBJ2-3 | - | TRBD2 | TRBV27 | CASSSLTSGRPTDTQYF | TGTGCCAGCAGTTCCCTGACTAGCGGGAGGCCCACAGATACGCAGTATTTT
TRBJ1-2 | - | TRBD1 | TRBV5-1 | CASIGQVNYGYTF | TGCGCCAGTATTGGACAGGTTAACTATGGCTACACCTTC
TRBJ2-2 | - | - | TRBV15 | CATSRASGELFF | TGTGCCACCAGCAGAGCCAGCGGGGAGCTGTTTTTT
TRBJ2-5 | - | - | TRBV9 | CASTPKQDVQETQYF | TGTGCCAGCACCCCGAAACAGGACGTCCAAGAGACCCAGTACTTC
TRBJ2-5 | - | - | TRBV9 | CASSVGGTAQETQYF | TGTGCCAGCAGCGTAGGCGGGACTGCCCAAGAGACCCAGTACTTC
TRBJ2-7 | - | TRBD2 | TRBV5-3 | CARSLASSGRQRVNEQYF | TGTGCCAGAAGCTTGGCTTCTAGCGGGAGACAAAGGGTCAACGAGCAGTACTTC
TRBJ1-2 | - | - | TRBV5-1 | CASSGDNRAYGYTF | TGCGCCAGCAGCGGTGATAACAGGGCCTATGGCTACACCTTC
TRBJ1-3 | - | - | TRBV18 | CASSLGRGSAGNTIYF | TGTGCCAGCTCATTGGGGCGGGGCTCGGCTGGAAACACCATATATTTT
TRBJ1-4 | - | TRBD1 | TRBV7-9 | CASSPGGEAKLFF | TGTGCCAGCAGCCCAGGGGGAGAAGCGAAACTGTTTTTT
TRBJ2-2 | - | TRBD2 | TRBV14 | CASSPSGSVSGELFF | TGTGCCAGCAGCCCAAGCGGGAGTGTATCCGGGGAGCTGTTTTTT
TRBJ2-7 | - | - | TRBV6-6 | CASSYTDPEQYF | TGTGCCAGCAGTTACACAGACCCCGAGCAGTACTTC
TRBJ2-5 | - | TRBD2 | TRBV7-7 | CASSLAKLAGAHQETQYF | TGTGCTAGCAGCTTAGCGAAGCTAGCGGGGGCCCACCAAGAGACCCAGTACTTC
TRBJ2-7 | - | - | TRBV28 | CASSLTWTYEQYF | TGTGCCAGCAGCTTGACTTGGACCTACGAGCAGTACTTC
TRBJ2-4 | few | TRBD2 | TRBV5-6 | CASSLLREGHKNIQYF | TGTGCCAGCAGCTTGTTGCGGGAGGGCCACAAAAACATTCAGTACTTC
TRBJ2-1 | - | - | TRBV11-1 | CASSPRGSYNEQFF | TGTGCCAGCAGCCCTCGGGGATCATACAATGAGCAGTTCTTC
TRBJ2-2 | - | TRBD2 | TRBV5-1 | CASSRLADTGELFF | TGCGCCAGCAGCCGACTAGCAGACACCGGGGAGCTGTTTTTT
TRBJ2-1 | - | - | TRBV2 | CASSEAGLEQFF | TGTGCCAGCAGTGAAGCGGGGCTTGAGCAGTTCTTC
TRBJ2-1 | - | TRBD2 | TRBV19 | CASTSAGGPGEQFF | TGTGCCAGTACTAGCGCGGGAGGGCCGGGGGAGCAGTTCTTC
TRBJ1-1 | - | - | TRBV19 | CASSGQLKPEAFF | TGTGCCAGTAGCGGACAGCTCAAACCTGAAGCTTTCTTT
TRBJ2-7 | - | - | TRBV18 | CASSPRQVAYEQYF | TGTGCCAGCTCACCCCGTCAGGTTGCCTACGAGCAGTACTTC
TRBJ1-4 | few | TRBD1 | TRBV7-9 | CASSSNRGRGLFF | TGTGCCAGCAGCTCCAACAGGGGCAGAGGGCTGTTTTTT
TRBJ2-3 | - | TRBD2 | TRBV5-1 | CASSLEPSGRPSTDTQYF | TGCGCCAGCAGCTTGGAGCCTAGCGGGAGGCCAAGCACAGATACGCAGTATTTT
TRBJ2-1 | - | TRBD1 | TRBV4-1 | CASSLLGTAPYNEQFF | TGCGCCAGCAGTCTGTTAGGGACAGCACCTTACAATGAGCAGTTCTTC
TRBJ1-1 | few | - | TRBV9 | CASGPGGAEAFF | TGTGCCAGCGGACCGGGCGGGGCTGAAGCTTTCTTT
TRBJ1-5 | - | TRBD1 | TRBV27 | CASSSRDRGGQPQHF | TGTGCCAGCAGTAGCCGGGACAGGGGCGGTCAGCCCCAGCATTTT
TRBJ2-3 | - | TRBD1 | TRBV27 | CASSRDRPSDTQYF | TGTGCCAGCAGCCGGGACAGGCCCTCGGATACGCAGTATTTT
TRBJ2-6 | - | - | TRBV28 | CASSFLRRSGANVLTF | TGTGCCAGCAGTTTTCTCCGTCGTTCTGGGGCCAACGTCCTGACTTTC
TRBJ2-7 | - | - | TRBV28 | CASSSVLSYEQYF | TGTGCCAGCAGTTCGGTACTGAGCTACGAGCAGTACTTC
TRBJ2-4 | - | - | TRBV19 | CASSGRVPKNIQYF | TGTGCCAGTAGTGGCAGGGTCCCCAAAAACATTCAGTACTTC
TRBJ2-2 | - | - | TRBV9 | CASSEGTGELFF | TGTGCCAGCAGCGAGGGGACCGGGGAGCTGTTTTTT
TRBJ2-3 | - | - | TRBV5-1 | CASSLGGRGITDTQYF | TGCGCCAGCAGCTTGGGAGGCAGGGGAATAACAGATACGCAGTATTTT
TRBJ2-7 | - | TRBD2 | TRBV28 | CASSLAGAYSSYEQYF | TGTGCCAGCAGTCTAGCGGGAGCTTATTCTTCCTACGAGCAGTACTTC
TRBJ2-2 | - | - | TRBV5-1 | CASSSAGAVTGELFF | TGCGCCAGCAGCTCTGCAGGGGCGGTCACCGGGGAGCTGTTTTTT
TRBJ2-1 | - | TRBD2 | TRBV6-1 | CASRGAGGPNEQFF | TGTGCCAGCAGAGGGGCGGGAGGGCCCAATGAGCAGTTCTTC
TRBJ2-5 | - | TRBD1 | TRBV5-1 | CASSFGQVWIQETQYF | TGCGCCAGCAGTTTCGGACAGGTTTGGATCCAAGAGACCCAGTACTTC